These 31 T cell receptor beta chains came from one sample sequenced in a study of blood T cell repertoires in COVID-19. Measured with immunoSEQ multiplex PCR; TCRdb has only the in-frame clones, and not every one. This table has about 250,000 clones, about 85% appearing once. The sequencing sample was made of PBMCs or T cells enriched from blood (not recorded which). All receptors derive from a woman aged 45-65 years who had recovered from COVID-19.

Note on this clone: The junction and the germline gene differ at one end; a read error may be behind it. The chain carries TRBV13 and TRBJ2-1; possible D gene TRBD2, 7 bases. CDR1 is PRHDT, CDR2 FYEKMQ, per germline (reference sequence). The CDR3 is made up of 15 amino acids. The CDR3 region has the DNA TGCCTGAGGGGGTCGGGGCGGGAGTTCACCCATGAGCAGTTCTTC. Protein: CLRGSGREFTHEQFF.

The J gene is TRBJ2-2, the V gene TRBV29-1, with 12 positions matching TRBD1. With V trimmed by 7 bases and J by 6 bases, 9 bases remained unmatched. Germline V gene lookup returns CDR1 SQVTM and CDR2 ANQGSEA. This CDR3 has 15 residues. CDR3 amino acids: CSARTGTGGPGELFF. CDR3 DNA: TGCAGCGCCCGAACCGGGACAGGGGGCCCCGGGGAGCTGTTTTTT.

DNA for the CDR3: TGTGCCAGCGGAGCTAGCGGGTTCAACTACGAGCAGTACTTC. Protein sequence: CASGASGFNYEQYF. V gene TRBV28 combines with J gene TRBJ2-7; 8 bases map to TRBD2. The CDR3 is 14 residues long. CDR1 MDHEN and CDR2 SYDVKM come from the germline V gene. With 8 bases clipped from V and 3 bases from J, the junction kept 9 bases outside the gene matches.

Of note for this clone: One end of the junction varies from germline; a read error may be responsible. CDR3 amino acids: CASSLEIGRGDTGELFF. Here the CDR3 DNA reads TGTGCTAGCAGCTTAGAGATCGGGAGGGGCGACACCGGGGAGCTGTTTTTT. The gene calls are TRBV7-7 and TRBJ2-2; 8 bases match TRBD2. The length of the CDR3 is 17 residues. Germline assignment: CDR1 SSHAT and CDR2 FNYEAQ (reference sequence).

The rearrangement joins TRBV6-5 to TRBJ1-5; TRBD1 aligns across 11 bases. The trim removed 8 bases at V and 5 bases at J, leaving 5 bases unmatched. Germline CDR1 reads MNHEY; CDR2 reads SVGAGI. The CDR3 is 14 residues long. CDR3 coding DNA: TGTGCCAGCCAGGACAGGGGGCCGTATCAGCCCCAGCATTTT. Amino acids: CASQDRGPYQPQHF.

The chain uses TRBV24-1 and TRBJ2-1; TRBD2 matches at 8 bases. This CDR3 is built from 15 residues. V lost 9 bases, J lost 2 bases, and 8 bases stayed unmatched. The germline gives CDR1 KGHDR, CDR2 SFDVKD. The CDR3 sequence is CATSRGGGTYNEQFF. The CDR3 nucleotides are TGTGCCACCTCTCGGGGGGGAGGCACCTACAATGAGCAGTTCTTC.

This chain links TRBV28 with TRBJ2-5; 9 bases are shared with TRBD2. V lost 4 bases and J lost 3; bases outside the gene matches: 18. The CDR3 totals 19 residues. The germline CDR1 and CDR2 sequences are MDHEN and SYDVKM. This CDR3 reads CASSSPPPASGIREETQYF. The CDR3 nucleotides read TGTGCCAGCAGTTCCCCTCCTCCGGCTAGCGGGATTCGGGAAGAGACCCAGTACTTC.

V and J are TRBV9 and TRBJ1-5; maybe TRBD1 (5 bases). Trimming pared 0 bases from V and 7 bases from J, leaving 8 bases between. Germline values: CDR1 SGDLS, CDR2 YYNGEE. The CDR3 is made up of 13 amino acids. The CDR3 reads CASSVEGRQPQHF. The CDR3 region has the DNA TGTGCCAGCAGCGTAGAGGGGCGGCAGCCCCAGCATTTT.

The J gene is TRBJ2-5, the V gene TRBV5-1; 8 bases agree with TRBD1. The junction had 11 bases not matched to a gene; V was cut back by 4 bases and J by 6 bases. The CDR3 runs 15 residues. CDR1 SGHRS and CDR2 YFSETQ come from the germline V gene. The CDR3 sequence: CASSEGQGSVKTQYF. The CDR3 DNA is TGCGCCAGCAGCGAAGGACAGGGTAGTGTAAAGACCCAGTACTTC.

The V gene is TRBV11-2, the J gene TRBJ1-4, with a possible D match to TRBD1 (5 bases). Germline V lookup: CDR1 SGHAT, CDR2 FQNNGV. CDR3 length equals 17 residues. Trimming cost V 2 bases and J 0 bases, with 13 bases left between them. CDR3 bases: TGTGCCAGCAGCTTATTAAGGGGATATGCAACTAATGAAAAACTGTTTTTT. Encoded protein: CASSLLRGYATNEKLFF.

The rearrangement uses TRBV19 and TRBJ2-5; 15 bases map to TRBD2. The CDR3 has 17 residues. V lost 4 bases to trimming and J lost 5 bases; unmatched junction nucleotides: 8. Germline CDR1 reads LNHDA; CDR2 reads SQIVND (reference sequence). CDR3 region: CASSTRTSGRAGETQYF. CDR3 sequence (DNA): TGTGCCAGTAGTACCCGGACTAGCGGGAGGGCCGGGGAGACCCAGTACTTC.

This clone appeared a few times. The J gene is TRBJ1-5, the V gene TRBV28; 10 bases map to TRBD1. Germline trimming cut 4 bases from V and 4 bases from J; bases unmatched to any gene: 4. Germline-derived CDR1 and CDR2 are MDHEN and SYDVKM. This CDR3 has 15 amino acids. CDR3 amino acids: CASSSTGGPNQPQHF. The DNA of the CDR3 is TGTGCCAGCAGTTCGACAGGGGGCCCTAATCAGCCCCAGCATTTT.

This clone has more than one count but fewer than ten. The chain has TRBV4-1 and TRBJ2-7, with TRBD1 matching over 8 bases. The V gene's germline CDR1 is MGHRA and CDR2 YSYEKL. The CDR3 has 15 residues. The junction had 3 bases not matched to a gene; V was cut back by 0 bases and J by 2 bases. The CDR3 loop is CASSQDDRGTYEQYF. Here the CDR3 DNA reads TGCGCCAGCAGCCAAGATGACAGGGGAACCTACGAGCAGTACTTC.

This clone was found a few times. The chain couples TRBV2 to TRBJ2-1; TRBD2 aligns across 9 bases. There are 16 residues in the CDR3. V lost 6 bases to trimming and J lost 6 bases; unmatched junction nucleotides: 12. Germline-derived CDR1 and CDR2 are SNHLY and FYNNEI. The DNA for the CDR3 is TGTGCCAGCAGAATGGGGACTAGCCAGGGGATCAATGAGCAGTTCTTC. Its protein is CASRMGTSQGINEQFF.

The chain uses TRBV4-2 and TRBJ2-3, with 8 bases fitting TRBD1. There are 16 residues in the CDR3. Germline V gene lookup returns CDR1 LGHNA and CDR2 YNFKEQ. After removal of 6 bases from V and 0 bases from J, the junction contained 8 bases not matched to a gene. The CDR3 region is CASSMTGATSTDTQYF. The CDR3 region has the DNA TGTGCCAGCAGTATGACAGGGGCGACTAGCACAGATACGCAGTATTTT.

V gene TRBV28 combines with J gene TRBJ2-2; D is uncertain. Trimming shortened V by 7 bases and J by 3 bases, and 3 bases separated the two germline ends. The CDR3 sequence is 11 residues long. Germline CDR1 and CDR2: MDHEN and SYDVKM. CDR3 sequence: CASTDTGELFF. The CDR3 DNA reads TGTGCCAGCACCGACACCGGGGAGCTGTTTTTT.

This chain connects TRBV14 to TRBJ2-2; TRBD1 is a possible D gene (6 bases). V was trimmed by 4 bases and J by 4 bases, leaving 16 bases between them. Per germline, CDR1 SGHDN and CDR2 FVKESK. The CDR3 loop spans 16 amino acids. As DNA, the CDR3 is TGTGCCAGCAGCCCTGTACAGGGTAAGGGCACCGGGGAGCTGTTTTTT. It translates to CASSPVQGKGTGELFF.

A word on this clone: This specimen includes other DNA sequences encoding the same CDR3. J is TRBJ1-5 and V is TRBV9; D might be TRBD1 (6 bases). The CDR3 consists of 15 residues. V was clipped by 0 bases and J by 2 bases, with 9 bases between them. The germline gives CDR1 SGDLS, CDR2 YYNGEE. The CDR3 protein is CASSVGGGGNQPQHF. Here the CDR3 DNA reads TGTGCCAGCAGCGTAGGGGGGGGCGGCAATCAGCCCCAGCATTTT.

The chain couples TRBV28 to TRBJ2-1, with D possibly matching TRBD1 (6 bases). The CDR3 runs to 11 residues. V lost 4 bases and J lost 12, with 10 bases in between. Germline V gives CDR1 MDHEN, CDR2 SYDVKM. In DNA form, the CDR3 reads TGTGCCAGCAGTTCAGGGGCTCGGCAGTTCTTC. It translates to CASSSGARQFF.

The chain has TRBV11-2 and TRBJ2-2, with 8 bases matching TRBD2. V lost 5 bases, J lost 3 bases, and 5 bases stayed unmatched. Germline CDR1 and CDR2: SGHAT and FQNNGV. The CDR3 spans 15 residues. As DNA, the CDR3 is TGTGCCAGCAGCCCAACTAGCGGATACACCGGGGAGCTGTTTTTT. It yields the protein CASSPTSGYTGELFF.

CDR3 sequence reads: CASSSDRVGEQFF. The CDR3 coding sequence is TGCGCCAGCAGCTCCGACAGGGTTGGCGAGCAGTTCTTC. The chain has TRBV5-1 and TRBJ2-1; TRBD1 agrees at 7 bases. Germline V gene data show CDR1 as SGHRS and CDR2 as YFSETQ. This CDR3 has 13 amino acids. Unmatched junction bases numbered 7, after V lost 3 bases and J lost 10 bases.

The V and J genes are TRBV28 and TRBJ1-2, with no clear D. V lost 10 bases to trimming and J lost 4 bases, with 22 bases between them. Per the germline V gene, CDR1 is MDHEN and CDR2 is SYDVKM. The CDR3 extends over 15 amino acids. The CDR3 protein is CATSGGARLGYGYTF. In DNA form, the CDR3 reads TGTGCCACCTCTGGCGGCGCAAGGTTGGGCTATGGCTACACCTTC.

The chain employs TRBV6-6 and TRBJ2-1; 9 positions match TRBD2. This CDR3 has 17 amino acids. Germline trimming cut 6 bases from V and 5 bases from J; bases unmatched to any gene: 14. Per the germline V gene, CDR1 is MNHNY and CDR2 is SVGAGI (reference sequence). For the CDR3, the DNA is TGTGCCAGCAGCCGAAGTCTAGCGGGGACTATTAACAATGAGCAGTTCTTC. The encoded protein is CASSRSLAGTINNEQFF.

The CDR3 DNA sequence: TGTGCCAGCAGCGGATTAAGACAGGGCCCAGGAGAGACCCAGTACTTC. Translation: CASSGLRQGPGETQYF. The V gene is TRBV5-4, the J gene TRBJ2-5; 7 positions agree with TRBD1. CDR1 and CDR2 from the germline V gene are SGHNT and YYREEE (reference sequence). The CDR3 loop spans 16 amino acids. V gave up 4 bases and J gave up 4 bases; unmatched junction bases: 13.

This chain connects TRBV7-9 to TRBJ2-2, with 11 bases identical to TRBD2. CDR3 length: 15 amino acids. With V trimmed by 5 bases and J by 6 bases, 5 bases remained unmatched. Germline V gene sequence: CDR1 SEHNR, CDR2 FQNEAQ (reference sequence). The CDR3: CASSQASGRPGELFF. The CDR3 bases are TGTGCCAGCAGCCAAGCTAGCGGGAGGCCCGGGGAGCTGTTTTTT.

The chain couples TRBV11-3 to TRBJ2-7; D is perhaps TRBD2 (6 bases). V lost 1 base and J lost 4, with 14 bases in between. Germline CDR1 and CDR2: SGHNT and YENEEA. CDR3 length: 15 residues. The CDR3 bases are TGTGCCAGCAGCTTAGGAGGTCTGGGAGGTTACGAGCAGTACTTC. As protein: CASSLGGLGGYEQYF.

The CDR3 reads CASTGTGGLSYEQYF. CDR3 DNA: TGTGCCAGCACCGGGACAGGGGGGCTTTCCTACGAGCAGTACTTC. This chain links TRBV28 with TRBJ2-7; 11 nucleotides align to TRBD1. The CDR3 length is 15 residues. V gave up 7 bases and J gave up 1 base; unmatched junction bases: 6. Germline CDR1 MDHEN, CDR2 SYDVKM.

In its sample, this clone was seen a few times. The rearrangement links TRBV6-2 or TRBV6-3 to TRBJ2-3; 11 nucleotides agree with TRBD2. Germline CDR1 and CDR2: MNHEY and SVGEGT. The CDR3 consists of 17 residues. J lost 0 bases, V lost 2 bases, and 4 bases had no gene match. The CDR3 coding sequence is TGTGCCAGCAGTTACCCGACTAGCGGGAAAAGCACAGATACGCAGTATTTT. Encoded protein: CASSYPTSGKSTDTQYF.

The rearrangement uses TRBV19 and TRBJ2-1, with D unresolved. The germline V gene encodes CDR1 LNHDA and CDR2 SQIVND (reference sequence). This CDR3 has 14 residues. Trimming shortened V by 8 bases and J by 4 bases, and 15 bases separated the two germline ends. CDR3 in DNA: TGTGCCAGTGGCTTGGCCGCTAGTTACAATGAGCAGTTCTTC. Translated: CASGLAASYNEQFF.

The rearrangement links TRBV4-3 to TRBJ2-7; D remains ambiguous. V was pared by 0 bases and J by 0 bases, with 12 bases between. This CDR3 contains 16 residues. The germline V gene encodes CDR1 LGHNA and CDR2 YSLEER. The CDR3: CASSQDWASSSYEQYF. In DNA form, the CDR3 reads TGCGCCAGCAGCCAAGATTGGGCGTCGAGCTCCTACGAGCAGTACTTC.

CDR3 protein: CASRRYSKNYGYTF. CDR3 in DNA: TGTGCCAGCAGGCGCTACAGCAAAAACTATGGCTACACCTTC. V usage is TRBV5-6 and J usage is TRBJ1-2; D is undetermined. There are 14 residues in the CDR3. The germline V and J ends were trimmed by 5 bases and 2 bases, with 13 bases remaining between them. The germline V gene has CDR1 SGHDT and CDR2 YYEEEE.